The 32 T cell receptor beta chains given below trace back to one sample, sequenced in a study of OX40 agonist ivuxolimab in advanced cancers. The data were produced by immunoSEQ multiplex PCR, yet TCRdb's version contains in-frame clones alone and is incomplete. The table has 50,000 or so clones, approximately 85% seen once. Source: CD4+ or CD8+ T cells sorted from blood, taken in a trial of the OX40 agonist ivuxolimab. These receptors were taken from an adult with an advanced solid tumor such as melanoma, head and neck, liver or kidney cancer.

This chain connects TRBV30 to TRBJ2-1; D is possibly TRBD2 (5 bases). The CDR3 contains 15 residues. Germline V gene sequence: CDR1 GTSNPN, CDR2 SVGIG (reference sequence). Trimming left V 3 bases short and J 0 bases short, with 12 bases between. CDR3 sequence: CAWSVGISSYNEQFF. CDR3 coding DNA: TGTGCCTGGAGCGTCGGGATTAGCTCCTACAATGAGCAGTTCTTC.

The chain employs TRBV5-6 and TRBJ2-1; 9 bases are a match to TRBD2. Germline V gives CDR1 SGHDT, CDR2 YYEEEE. The V segment lost 2 bases and the J segment 3 bases; nucleotides outside the gene matches: 6. The CDR3 is 16 amino acids. Here the CDR3 DNA reads TGTGCCAGCAGCTTTGGCGGGAGGGCCGACTACAATGAGCAGTTCTTC. This sequence encodes CASSFGGRADYNEQFF.

There are a few counts of this clone. One end of the junction varies from germline; a read error may be responsible. The rearrangement links TRBV27 to TRBJ2-1; D is tentatively TRBD1 or TRBD2 (5 bases each). Germline CDR1 is MNHEY and CDR2 is SMNVEV (reference sequence). CDR3 length equals 14 residues. CDR3 in DNA: TGTGCCACCCATACAGTTGGGGACGACAATGAACAGTTCTTC. This gives the protein CATHTVGDDNEQFF.

The chain carries TRBV11-2 and TRBJ2-1; TRBD2 aligns across 8 bases. V dropped 2 bases and J dropped 3; count of bases not matched to a gene: 6. Germline CDR1 SGHAT, CDR2 FQNNGV. The CDR3 covers 16 residues. The CDR3: CASSLWGGGLYNEQFF. The DNA for the CDR3 is TGTGCCAGCAGCTTATGGGGCGGGGGGCTCTACAATGAGCAGTTCTTC.

The chain links TRBV27 to TRBJ1-1, with 9 bases matching TRBD1. Germline CDR1 and CDR2: MNHEY and SMNVEV (reference sequence). CDR3 length: 11 residues. V shed 6 bases, J shed 9 bases, and the junction held 2 bases outside the gene matches. CDR3 sequence: CASRTGGKAFF. The CDR3 region has the DNA TGTGCCAGCAGAACAGGGGGCAAAGCTTTCTTT.

J is TRBJ2-1 and V is TRBV19; 11 nucleotides agree with TRBD2. This CDR3 spans 17 amino acids. V shed 2 bases and J 4 bases; nucleotides not matched to a gene: 7. Germline V lookup: CDR1 LNHDA, CDR2 SQIVND (reference sequence). CDR3: CASSILIAGGSYNEQFF. DNA for the CDR3: TGTGCCAGTAGTATACTTATAGCGGGAGGGAGTTACAATGAGCAGTTCTTC.

Concerning this clone: At one end the junction does not follow the germline gene, possibly because of a read error. The CDR3 DNA reads as TGTGCCAGCTGTGAATTAGGGGCTAGCGGGAGCGGGGAGCTGTTTTTT. Amino acids: CASCELGASGSGELFF. The genes are TRBV2 and TRBJ2-2; 10 positions match TRBD2. Germline V lookup: CDR1 SNHLY, CDR2 FYNNEI. The CDR3 covers 16 residues.

This sequence joins TRBV15 and TRBJ1-5, with D uncertain. This CDR3 spans 13 amino acids. Germline CDR1 reads LNHNV; CDR2 reads YYDKDF (reference sequence). V dropped 8 bases and J dropped 4 bases, with 12 bases sitting between them. The CDR3, as DNA: TGTGCCACCTCGTCACGATTAAATCAGCCCCAGCATTTT. Residues: CATSSRLNQPQHF.

The chain links TRBV15 to TRBJ1-2; D not certain. V was trimmed by 0 bases and J by 8 bases, leaving 10 bases between them. From germline, CDR1 is LNHNV and CDR2 YYDKDF (reference sequence). The CDR3 totals 13 residues. As DNA, the CDR3 is TGTGCCACCAGCAGAGATTCCATACGGGGCTACACCTTC. Protein product: CATSRDSIRGYTF. Looking up the rest from reference TRBV15 and TRBJ1-2 gives the full variable domain: DAMVIQNPRYQVTQFGKPVTLSCSQTLNHNVMYWYQQKSSQAPKLLFHYYDKDFNNEADTPDNFQSRRPNTSFCFLDIRSPGLGDTAMYLCATSRDSIRGYTFGSGTRLTVV.

This clone was seen once. This rearrangement joins TRBV18 to TRBJ1-1; D might be TRBD1 (5 bases). This CDR3 is 15 amino acids long. Germline V gene lookup returns CDR1 KGHSH and CDR2 LQKENI. V dropped 3 bases and J dropped 0 bases, with 11 bases sitting between them. DNA for the CDR3: TGTGCCAGCTCACCGGGGGAAGGGGTGAACACTGAAGCTTTCTTT. It translates to CASSPGEGVNTEAFF.

The rearrangement uses TRBV5-4 and TRBJ2-5; perhaps D is TRBD1 or TRBD2 (5 bases each). The germline V gene has CDR1 SGHNT and CDR2 YYREEE (reference sequence). Trimming shortened V by 4 bases and J by 5 bases, and 18 bases separated the two germline ends. CDR3 length: 15 amino acids. The CDR3 DNA follows: TGTGCCAGCAGCAACCCGGGACCCGCAGGGGAGACCCAGTACTTC. Its protein product is CASSNPGPAGETQYF. The whole variable domain, filled in from reference TRBV5-4 and TRBJ2-5, reads ETGVTQSPTHLIKTRGQQVTLRCSSQSGHNTVSWYQQALGQGPQFIFQYYREEENGRGNFPPRFSGLQFPNYSSELNVNALELDDSALYLCASSNPGPAGETQYFGPGTRLLVL.

The chain couples TRBV28 to TRBJ2-3; 8 nucleotides match TRBD2. Losses at the gene ends were 6 bases for V and 2 bases for J; bases not matched to a gene: 7. Germline V gives CDR1 MDHEN, CDR2 SYDVKM. This CDR3 has 15 residues. The CDR3 sequence is CASSTPGGNTDTQYF. Written as DNA, the CDR3 is TGTGCCAGCAGCACACCGGGAGGGAACACAGATACGCAGTATTTT.

The chain couples TRBV5-1 to TRBJ2-2; D unresolved. Germline V gene lookup returns CDR1 SGHRS and CDR2 YFSETQ. This CDR3 is 11 amino acids long. V gave up 2 bases and J gave up 6 bases, with 2 bases separating them. In DNA, the CDR3 is TGCGCCAGCAGCTTATCCGGGGAGCTGTTTTTT. Protein sequence: CASSLSGELFF.

This clone was seen only once. CDR3 region: CASSELSEQYF. The CDR3 DNA follows: TGTGCCAGCAGTGAATTGAGCGAGCAGTACTTC. The gene calls are TRBV25-1 and TRBJ2-7; the D is unclear. V was trimmed by 1 base and J by 6 bases, leaving 4 bases between them. The CDR3 covers 11 residues. CDR1 is MGHDK, CDR2 SYGVNS, per germline.

The gene calls are TRBV6-6 and TRBJ2-3; 9 positions match TRBD2. Germline V CDR1 and CDR2: MNHNY, SVGAGI (reference sequence). The J segment lost 5 bases and the V segment lost 6 bases, leaving 9 bases of the junction unmatched. CDR3 length: 15 amino acids. In DNA, the CDR3 is TGTGCCAGCAGCATAGCGGGAGAGGGAGGAGATACGCAGTATTTT. Residues: CASSIAGEGGDTQYF.

The rearrangement uses TRBV6-1 and TRBJ1-1, with D maybe TRBD1 (6 bases). Germline V gene data show CDR1 as MNHNS and CDR2 as SASEGT. There are 14 residues in the CDR3. V was clipped by 5 bases and J by 6 bases, with 16 bases between them. CDR3 sequence: CASSLRGHSAEAFF. The CDR3 DNA sequence: TGTGCCAGCAGTCTACGGGGACACTCCGCTGAAGCTTTCTTT.

The V call is TRBV7-9, the J call TRBJ2-2, with 7 bases identical to TRBD1. CDR1 and CDR2 from the germline V gene are SEHNR and FQNEAQ (reference sequence). The CDR3 totals 14 residues. The ends lost 5 bases at V and 9 bases at J; junction bases unmatched: 9. The DNA of the CDR3 is TGTGCCAGCAGCCCCAAGGACAGGTTAAGGGAGCTGTTTTTT. This encodes CASSPKDRLRELFF.

This clone was seen only a few times. The genes are TRBV19 and TRBJ2-7, with 9 bases fitting TRBD1. V dropped 6 bases and J dropped 1; count of bases not matched to a gene: 7. The CDR3 totals 15 residues. The germline V gene has CDR1 LNHDA and CDR2 SQIVND (reference sequence). CDR3 amino acids: CASRFSGTGSYEQYF. The CDR3 DNA follows: TGTGCCAGTAGATTTTCCGGGACAGGGTCCTACGAGCAGTACTTC.

This chain links TRBV19 with TRBJ2-7; D not certain. V lost 1 base and J 6 bases, leaving 13 bases between the germline ends. The CDR3 runs to 14 residues. In germline, CDR1 is LNHDA, CDR2 SQIVND (reference sequence). CDR3 amino acids: CASSIGPRSAEQYF. For the CDR3, the DNA is TGTGCCAGTAGTATAGGTCCCCGGAGCGCCGAGCAGTACTTC.

The V gene is TRBV28, the J gene TRBJ2-7; D ambiguous. Germline values: CDR1 MDHEN, CDR2 SYDVKM. This CDR3 region has 13 residues. The V gene lost 6 bases and the J gene lost 3 bases, with 12 bases spanning the gap. CDR3 sequence (DNA): TGTGCCAGCAGACCACCTGTCGACTACGAGCAGTACTTC. Translating gives CASRPPVDYEQYF.

The gene calls are TRBV19 and TRBJ2-7; possibly TRBD1 or TRBD2 for D (5 bases each). The length of the CDR3 is 13 residues. Germline CDR1 is LNHDA and CDR2 is SQIVND (reference sequence). V lost 5 bases, J lost 2 bases, and 10 bases lay in between. The DNA of the CDR3 is TGTGCCAGTAGTGGGACGCAGGCCTACGAGCAGTACTTC. Protein: CASSGTQAYEQYF.

The chain has TRBV30 and TRBJ2-2; D ambiguous. Germline CDR1 and CDR2: GTSNPN and SVGIG (reference sequence). The germline V and J ends were trimmed by 0 bases and 1 base, with 15 bases remaining between them. This CDR3 has 17 residues. CDR3: CAWSVDAPVVNTGELFF. The CDR3 coding sequence is TGTGCCTGGAGTGTAGACGCGCCAGTGGTGAACACCGGGGAGCTGTTTTTT.

This clone was seen a few times. The chain joins TRBV25-1 to TRBJ2-6; D is uncertain. CDR1 MGHDK and CDR2 SYGVNS come from the germline V gene. The CDR3 runs 15 residues. Deletions cut 7 bases from V and 0 bases from J, with 10 bases between. Written as DNA, the CDR3 is TGTGCCAGCACCCAGAGCCGCTCTGGGGCCAACGTCCTGACTTTC. It codes for CASTQSRSGANVLTF.

This rearrangement joins TRBV19 to TRBJ2-3; maybe TRBD1 (6 bases). The CDR3 totals 14 residues. Germline V gene sequence: CDR1 LNHDA, CDR2 SQIVND (reference sequence). V was trimmed by 1 base and J by 6 bases, leaving 11 bases between them. The CDR3 DNA is TGTGCCAGTAGTATAGCCAGGGGTGGCGATACGCAGTATTTT. Translated: CASSIARGGDTQYF.

V gene TRBV10-3 combines with J gene TRBJ2-7, with 8 bases lining up with TRBD1. Trimming cost V 5 bases and J 1 base; bases outside gene matches: 13. Per germline, CDR1 ENHRY and CDR2 SYGVKD. The CDR3 is 17 residues long. The chain's CDR3 is CAISPTGVPYFSYEQYF. CDR3 sequence (DNA): TGTGCCATCAGTCCGACAGGGGTCCCATATTTTTCCTACGAGCAGTACTTC.

V and J are TRBV7-2 and TRBJ1-5, with TRBD1 as a possible D gene (5 bases). This CDR3 has 14 amino acids. V was pared by 5 bases and J by 10 bases, with 18 bases between. Germline V CDR1 and CDR2: SGHTA, FQGNSA. CDR3 sequence (DNA): TGTGCCAGCAGCCTCGCCAATATGGACAATCCCCAGCATTTT. Protein: CASSLANMDNPQHF.

V usage is TRBV28 and J usage is TRBJ2-7; 7 bases are a match to TRBD1. The ends lost 6 bases at V and 3 bases at J; junction bases unmatched: 14. The length of the CDR3 is 16 residues. Germline V gene lookup returns CDR1 MDHEN and CDR2 SYDVKM. CDR3 nucleotides: TGTGCCAGCAGGCCCCGGCCCAACAGGGGTAGCTACGAGCAGTACTTC. As protein: CASRPRPNRGSYEQYF.

This sequence joins TRBV7-3 and TRBJ2-3; D is possibly TRBD2 (5 bases). The CDR3 is 13 residues long. Trimming removed 4 bases at V and 6 bases at J, with 11 bases between. Germline CDR1 and CDR2: SGHTA and FQGTGA. The CDR3 here is CASSSEGGDTQYF. The CDR3 nucleotides read TGTGCCAGCAGCTCCGAGGGCGGTGATACGCAGTATTTT.

The rearrangement uses TRBV11-1 and TRBJ2-5; D unclear. Germline V gives CDR1 SGHAT, CDR2 FQDESV (reference sequence). The V and J ends lost 2 bases and 5 bases respectively, with 9 bases between them. This CDR3 region has 13 residues. This CDR3 is CASSLTLGETQYF. The CDR3 region has the DNA TGTGCCAGCAGCTTAACTTTGGGGGAGACCCAGTACTTC.

V usage is TRBV6-6 and J usage is TRBJ1-5; D gene ambiguous. This CDR3 is 13 amino acids long. The V and J ends lost 0 bases and 5 bases respectively, with 5 bases between them. Germline-derived CDR1 and CDR2 are MNHNY and SVGAGI (reference sequence). This chain's CDR3 is CASSYSRDQPQHF. The CDR3 DNA sequence: TGTGCCAGCAGTTACTCGCGAGATCAGCCCCAGCATTTT.

The V call is TRBV15, the J call TRBJ2-5; 9 nucleotides match TRBD1. V dropped 1 base and J dropped 3; count of bases not matched to a gene: 0. The length of the CDR3 is 14 residues. Germline V lookup: CDR1 LNHNV, CDR2 YYDKDF (reference sequence). CDR3 sequence: CATSRGQGEETQYF. DNA for the CDR3: TGTGCCACCAGCAGAGGACAGGGGGAAGAGACCCAGTACTTC.

For this clone: Sequence at one end of the junction differs from germline and may be a read error. The chain uses TRBV7-7 and TRBJ2-1; D perhaps matches TRBD1 (6 bases). CDR3 length: 14 residues. The germline V gene has CDR1 SSHAT and CDR2 FNYEAQ (reference sequence). The CDR3, as DNA: TGTGCTAGCAGTTTACTCACAGGGTCTAATGAGCAGTTCTTC. It yields the protein CASSLLTGSNEQFF.